The clone carrying this TCR beta chain has ten or more counts. Its antigen is unknown. Peripheral blood was collected from the related graft donor on the marrow donation day. This sample was included in a study of T cells after posttransplantation cyclophosphamide. Findings and caveats of the study: TRB clonality was highly associated with recipient CMV seropositivity and reactivation. Skin or GI-infiltrating T cells shared few TRB sequences with blood. Later post-transplant blood repertoires were often dominated by donor CD8+ memory clones.

Repertoires were generated with immunoSEQ multiplex PCR, while TCRdb's copy carries only in-frame clones and drops some. The specimen has over 20,000 clones, none found just once. Sequences were obtained from PBMCs. This receptor was identified in a man aged 50 to 59 in good health, CMV-negative, and a related stem cell transplant donor.

In DNA, the CDR3 is TGTGCCAGCAGTGAACGGGCAGGGGGCTCCTACGAGCAGTACTTC. Amino acids: CASSERAGGSYEQYF. The genes are TRBV2 and TRBJ2-7, with 7 bases that match TRBD1. With 2 bases clipped from V and 0 bases from J, the junction kept 4 bases outside the gene matches. The CDR3 consists of 15 residues. Germline values: CDR1 SNHLY, CDR2 FYNNEI.